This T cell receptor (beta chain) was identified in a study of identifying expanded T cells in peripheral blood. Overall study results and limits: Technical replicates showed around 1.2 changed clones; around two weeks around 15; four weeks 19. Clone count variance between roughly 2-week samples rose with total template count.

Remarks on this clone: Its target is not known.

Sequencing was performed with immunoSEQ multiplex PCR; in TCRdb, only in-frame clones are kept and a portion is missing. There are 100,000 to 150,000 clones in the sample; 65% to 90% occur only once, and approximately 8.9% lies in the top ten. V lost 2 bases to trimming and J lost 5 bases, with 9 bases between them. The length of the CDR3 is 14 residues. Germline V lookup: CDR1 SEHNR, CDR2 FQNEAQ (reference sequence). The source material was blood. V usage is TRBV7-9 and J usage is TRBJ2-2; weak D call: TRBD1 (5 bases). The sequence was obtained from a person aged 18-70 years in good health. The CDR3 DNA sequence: TGTGCCAGCAGCTTAAAAAAGGGGACCGGGGAGCTGTTTTTT. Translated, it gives CASSLKKGTGELFF.